This T cell receptor (beta chain) comes out of a study of T-cell memory formation after mild COVID-19. About the research overall: The two donors had largely donor-specific TCR clusters.

This clonotype was seen at least ten times. Its antigen remains unknown. Trimming left V 11 bases short and J 0 bases short, with 14 bases between. CDR1 SGHTA and CDR2 FQGTGA come from the germline V gene. There are 13 residues in the CDR3. Study findings and constraints: The study found contracting CD4+ clones mainly in CM and EM and contracting CD8+ clones in EMRA. Later expanders leaned CD4+, whereas day 15 to 85 contracting clones were balanced CD4/CD8.

Using constant-segment primers, 5'RACE produced TCR alpha and TCR beta cDNA libraries carrying sample barcodes and UMIs. A single record per CDR3 protein comes from TCRdb applying MiXCR to the 5' RACE reads. The data show under 250,000 distinct CDR3 sequences, roughly a tenth seen once. The rearrangement joins TRBV7-3 to TRBJ2-7; D unresolved. Sequencing input: PBMCs or a T cell subset sorted from them (not recorded which). The source of this sequence is a man aged 18 to 30 who had mild COVID-19 (a few samples of this study predate the infection). Cell type and time point are not known. The CDR3 is CAPSPLSSYEQYV. The CDR3 DNA reads TGTGCCCCATCGCCCCTTAGCTCCTACGAGCAGTACGTC.